This T cell receptor (beta chain) comes out of a study of CD8+ T cells in alopecia areata. Study summary: A 6-month period off drug followed tofacitinib, which lasted 6 to 18 months.

Regarding this clone: The target antigen is unknown.

Reverse transcription of extracted RNA yielded cDNA, which provided the sequencing template. Clones were read by immunoSEQ multiplex PCR, and TCRdb kept only the in-frame ones, dropping some. The repertoire holds some 110,000 clones, 35% to 45% seen once, with approximately 2.8% in the top ten. Study results and caveats: Resident alphabeta T-cell populations of normal skin are likewise subject to sequencing in scalp samples.

The CDR3 loop spans 22 amino acids. Germline trimming cut 0 bases from V and 0 bases from J; bases unmatched to any gene: 20. The germline CDR1 and CDR2 sequences are LGHNA and YSLEER. PBMCs provided sorted CD4+ and CD8+ T cells. Specimen: CD4+ T cells sorted from blood. The rearrangement uses TRBV4-3 and TRBJ2-4; the match to TRBD2 covers 7 bases. The clonotype comes from a human donor with alopecia areata. CDR3: CASSQDNLRGLAATLAKNIQYF. CDR3 sequence (DNA): TGCGCCAGCAGCCAAGATAATTTGCGTGGGCTAGCGGCAACTCTAGCCAAAAACATTCAGTACTTC.